This T cell receptor (beta chain) is from a study of neurological immune-mediated disorders. The CDR3 runs 13 residues. Germline V gene data show CDR1 as SGHTA and CDR2 as FQGTGA. With 10-nucleotide random UMIs included, cDNA was synthesized by 5'RACE. TCRdb reprocessed the 5' RACE reads via MiXCR and lists one record per CDR3 protein. The table records around 100,000 distinct CDR3 sequences, approximately 11% of them present only once. With regard to this clonotype: A single base separates this from a much larger clone, so it may be a read error.

Indicated time point: longitudinal time-point 3. Libraries used 2 million unsorted PBMCs kept frozen in RNAlater. The TCR originated in a female donor with HTLV-1-associated myelopathy (HAM/TSP). The chain links TRBV7-3 to TRBJ2-1; possibly TRBD1 or TRBD2 for D (5 bases each). Sequencing input: PBMCs. CDR3 nucleotide sequence: TGTGCCAGCAGCCGGGACCCAACCAATGATCAGTTCTTC. Translation gives CASSRDPTNDQFF.